The next 8 T cell receptor beta chains were all read from a single sample in a study of siplizumab effects on memory and regulatory T cells. For these TCRs, the target antigens are not known. The cells of the mixed lymphocyte reaction underwent an approximately 6-day coculture at 37°C. Assay: immunoSEQ multiplex PCR; the TCRdb copy retains only in-frame clones and omits some. The sample carries approximately 20,000 clones, 35% to 55% recorded once. The sequencing sample was made of CFSE-low (dividing) CD4+ T cells sorted from an allogeneic mixed lymphocyte reaction. These receptors originate from a human donor in good health; the cells came from an allogeneic mixed lymphocyte reaction.

This clone is medium-sized within its sample. The rearrangement joins TRBV5-1 to TRBJ2-1; 7 bases fit TRBD2. V was clipped by 0 bases and J by 10 bases; unmatched bases: 1. The CDR3 runs to 12 residues. Germline CDR1 SGHRS, CDR2 YFSETQ. This CDR3 reads CASSLGAGEQFF. The CDR3 nucleotides are TGCGCCAGCAGCTTGGGAGCGGGGGAGCAGTTCTTC.

The chain is built from TRBV7-3 and TRBJ1-1; D ambiguous. The CDR3 spans 13 residues. In germline, CDR1 is SGHTA, CDR2 FQGTGA. V lost 1 base, J lost 8 bases, and 11 bases lay in between. For the CDR3, the DNA is TGTGCCAGCAGCTTAAGTCGTGGCCGAGAAGCTTTCTTT. Translated, it gives CASSLSRGREAFF.

The chain carries TRBV6-6 and TRBJ2-7; D not certain. V was pared by 8 bases and J by 0 bases, with 8 bases between. CDR3 length: 12 residues. The germline CDR1 and CDR2 sequences are MNHNY and SVGAGI (reference sequence). DNA of the CDR3: TGTGCCAGCCGGACCAACTCCTACGAGCAGTACTTC. Its translation is CASRTNSYEQYF.

This clone was recorded once. The chain employs TRBV7-3 and TRBJ2-5, with 8 bases matching TRBD2. The germline V gene encodes CDR1 SGHTA and CDR2 FQGTGA. V dropped 4 bases and J dropped 4; count of bases not matched to a gene: 2. The CDR3 is 13 amino acids. CDR3 amino acids: CASSSGLAETQYF. The CDR3 region has the DNA TGTGCCAGCAGCTCTGGACTAGCAGAGACCCAGTACTTC.

The chain is built from TRBV11-2 and TRBJ1-2; tentatively, D is TRBD1 (5 bases). This CDR3 has 16 amino acids. The V end was cut by 1 base, the J end by 6 bases, with 18 bases between. The germline CDR1 and CDR2 sequences are SGHAT and FQNNGV. CDR3 amino acids: CASSLGLRQGINGYTF. CDR3 DNA: TGTGCCAGCAGCTTAGGGTTGAGGCAGGGTATCAATGGCTACACCTTC.

The chain combines TRBV6-6 with TRBJ2-7; D uncertain. The CDR3 is 12 amino acids. Germline CDR1 reads MNHNY; CDR2 reads SVGAGI (reference sequence). V lost 2 bases and J lost 7, with 9 bases in between. The CDR3 region has the DNA TGTGCCAGCAGTTACCCAATCGGGGAGCAGTACTTC. Its translation is CASSYPIGEQYF.

CDR3 coding DNA: TGTGCCAGCAGCGTCGGAGGGGGGGGAACTGAAGCTTTCTTT. It is translated as CASSVGGGGTEAFF. The V gene is TRBV5-4, the J gene TRBJ1-1, with a possible D match to TRBD1 (6 bases). The ends were cut back, 4 bases at V and 5 bases at J, with 15 bases in the middle. CDR1 is SGHNT, CDR2 YYREEE, per germline (reference sequence). The CDR3 has 14 amino acids.

This sequence joins TRBV4-3 and TRBJ2-1, with 14 bases lining up with TRBD2. Germline CDR1 LGHNA, CDR2 YSLEER. V was clipped by 4 bases and J by 10 bases; unmatched bases: 6. The CDR3 is 15 residues long. CDR3: CASSPGLAGGREQFF. DNA of the CDR3: TGCGCCAGCAGCCCCGGACTAGCGGGGGGCCGAGAGCAGTTCTTC.